In its sample, the clone carrying this TCR beta chain was seen a few times. Its antigen is not known. This specimen comes from a study of cytomegalovirus exposure and HLA in healthy donors. Study context: Roughly 180 million T cells yielded 90 million to 130 million unique TCR beta sequences, as an earlier analysis found.

Vbeta (60) and Jbeta (13) primers were used in the PCR. Repertoires were generated with immunoSEQ multiplex PCR, while TCRdb's copy carries only in-frame clones and drops some. The top ten clones hold approximately 16% of a sample with some 79,000 clones, roughly 64% of them seen once. V lost 10 bases and J 5 bases, leaving 17 bases between the germline ends. Germline V gene sequence: CDR1 MNHEY, CDR2 SVGAGI. The CDR3 spans 13 residues. Notes on the study in general: By a later analysis, the bulk of CMV-associated TCR beta chains appeared HLA-restricted.

The clonotype originates from a woman in her 40s in good health and CMV-seropositive. The sequenced sample consisted of PBMCs. The gene calls are TRBV6-5 and TRBJ1-1, with a tentative D call TRBD1 (5 bases). The DNA for the CDR3 is TGTGCCACCCAGACCCGGACACATACTGAAGCTTTCTTT. It specifies CATQTRTHTEAFF.